Presented here are 12 T cell receptor beta chains from one specimen sequenced in a study of T cells in Graves' hyperthyroidism and ophthalmopathy. RNA transcripts were the template for amplifying TCR beta CDR3 regions. The study used the HTBI primer set for a first-round RT-PCR of the TCR CDR3. TCRdb redid the calling of the multiplex PCR reads with MiXCR, one entry per CDR3 protein. Of some 620,000 distinct CDR3 sequences listed, 15% to 20% are singletons. The sample consisted of blood. These receptors all come from a woman in her 30s with Graves' hyperthyroidism.

There are many counts of this clonotype. The junction shows a germline mismatch at one end, possibly a read error. CDR3 sequence: CASSLAGEQFF. The CDR3, as DNA: TGTGCCAGCAGTCTAGCGGGTGAGCAGTTCTTC. The rearrangement joins TRBV12-3 or TRBV12-4 to TRBJ2-1, with 8 bases identical to TRBD2. The CDR3 is 11 residues long.

This clonotype was picked up many times. The chain joins TRBV11-2 to TRBJ2-4; tentatively, D is TRBD2 (6 bases). Trimming cost V 5 bases and J 0 bases, with 11 bases left between them. Germline V gene lookup returns CDR1 SGHAT and CDR2 FQNNGV. This CDR3 spans 15 amino acids. Here the CDR3 reads CASSPGGTAKNIQYF. In nucleotides, the CDR3 is TGTGCCAGCAGCCCCGGCGGGACAGCCAAAAACATTCAGTACTTC.

This clonotype was observed many times. The genes are TRBV28 and TRBJ2-7; perhaps D is TRBD1 or TRBD2 (6 bases each). Germline V gene data show CDR1 as MDHEN and CDR2 as SYDVKM. The CDR3 has 16 residues. V was clipped by 5 bases and J by 10 bases, with 27 bases between them. The DNA of the CDR3 is TGTGCCAGCAGTAAGGGGGGCGTCCCTCGCCCTCAAGATCAGTACTTC. Translated, it gives CASSKGGVPRPQDQYF.

This chain connects TRBV20-1 to TRBJ1-4, with D uncertain. Germline V gives CDR1 DFQATT, CDR2 SNEGSKA (reference sequence). The CDR3 spans 15 residues. Between the trimmed V and J ends, which lost 3 bases and 2 bases, there was a span of 13 bases. This chain's CDR3 is CSARDQRSTNEKLFF. The DNA for the CDR3 is TGCAGTGCTAGGGACCAGAGGAGTACTAATGAAAAACTGTTTTTT.

This clonotype was picked up many times. The chain joins TRBV6-2 or TRBV6-3 to TRBJ2-5; unclear D gene. The germline CDR1 and CDR2 sequences are MNHEY and SVGEGT. The CDR3 runs 12 residues. V dropped 2 bases and J dropped 7 bases, with 8 bases sitting between them. The CDR3 nucleotides are TGTGCCAGCAGTTACCCAAAGCGGACCCAGTACTTC. This translates into CASSYPKRTQYF.

The V gene is TRBV10-3, the J gene TRBJ1-2; D uncertain. CDR1 and CDR2 from the germline V gene are ENHRY and SYGVKD. V lost 2 bases and J 4 bases, leaving 5 bases between the germline ends. The CDR3 spans 12 residues. The CDR3 loop reads CAISETAYGYTF. For the CDR3, the DNA is TGTGCCATCAGTGAGACAGCCTATGGCTACACCTTC.

This clonotype has at least ten counts. V is TRBV28 and J is TRBJ2-7; the D gene is possibly TRBD1 (5 bases). This CDR3 has 13 amino acids. Germline CDR1 MDHEN, CDR2 SYDVKM. V was pared by 6 bases and J by 0 bases, with 9 bases between. The CDR3 sequence is CASRPGYSYEQYF. CDR3 coding DNA: TGTGCCAGCAGACCAGGGTACTCCTACGAGCAGTACTTC.

This clonotype showed up just a few times. The V and J genes are TRBV28 and TRBJ2-1; TRBD2 agrees at 7 bases. J lost 5 bases, V lost 6 bases, and 4 bases had no gene match. The CDR3 is made up of 13 amino acids. Germline-derived CDR1 and CDR2 are MDHEN and SYDVKM. CDR3 region: CASSLAENNEQFF. CDR3 bases: TGTGCCAGCAGCCTAGCGGAGAACAATGAGCAGTTCTTC.

This clonotype was observed at least ten times. The chain carries TRBV6-1 and TRBJ2-7, with a possible D match to TRBD1 (5 bases). V shed 6 bases and J shed 5 bases, with 11 bases lying between them. CDR1 is MNHNS, CDR2 SASEGT, per germline. The CDR3 extends over 12 amino acids. CDR3 in DNA: TGTGCCAGCAGCAGGGCTCGAAACGAGCAGTACTTC. The encoded protein is CASSRARNEQYF.

The V call is TRBV5-1, the J call TRBJ2-7, with TRBD1 matching 10 bases. The length of the CDR3 is 14 residues. CDR1 is SGHRS, CDR2 YFSETQ, per germline. J gave up 2 bases and V 3 bases, and 2 bases lay outside the gene matches. The CDR3 DNA is TGCGCCAGCAGCTACGGGACAGGGGCCTACGAGCAGTACTTC. Translating gives CASSYGTGAYEQYF.

The chain has TRBV4-2 and TRBJ2-2; unclear D gene. V shed 0 bases and J shed 6 bases, with 14 bases lying between them. The CDR3 contains 16 residues. CDR1 and CDR2 (germline): LGHNA, YNFKEQ. The CDR3 DNA follows: TGTGCCAGCAGCCAAGAAACCCCGACACTGGCCGGGGAGCTGTTTTTT. Translated, it gives CASSQETPTLAGELFF.

The chain combines TRBV29-1 with TRBJ2-1; 8 bases are a match to TRBD2. The length of the CDR3 is 12 residues. Looked up from germline, CDR1 is SQVTM and CDR2 is ANQGSEA. The ends lost 6 bases at V and 8 bases at J; junction bases unmatched: 6. This CDR3 is CSVERELDEQFF. The CDR3 DNA is TGCAGCGTGGAGCGGGAGCTCGATGAGCAGTTCTTC.